This entry describes one T cell receptor beta chain. Authors' processing steps: Estimated nucleated cell counts came from reference gene primer amplification. The repertoire was sequenced with immunoSEQ multiplex PCR; TCRdb's copy has only in-frame clones and lacks some. The V and J calls and clone size are taken from that table; D and trimming were inferred from the DNA. This table holds fewer than 250,000 clones, approximately 84% found once. These data belong to a study of blood T cell repertoires in COVID-19. Study summary: Italy, Spain and the United States were the sources of the convalescent and acute COVID-19 samples. PBMCs, B-cell-depleted T cells, or T cells were the source of the cDNA or gDNA that made up the material.

This CDR3 contains 13 residues. Germline values: CDR1 SEHNR, CDR2 FQNEAQ (reference sequence). Between the trimmed V and J ends, which lost 5 bases and 6 bases, there was a span of 10 bases. J is TRBJ2-2 and V is TRBV7-9; D not resolved. What was sequenced was peripheral blood. The sequence derives from a man aged 45 to 65 with acute or convalescent COVID-19. The CDR3 nucleotides are TGTGCCAGCAGCATCAATTTTCCCGGGGAGCTGTTTTTT. Translating gives CASSINFPGELFF.